The clone carrying this T cell receptor beta chain appeared a single time. The source of the sample is a study of blood T cell repertoires in COVID-19. Study in general: Acute-phase and convalescent COVID-19 samples originated in the United States, Italy and Spain. PBMCs, B-cell-depleted T cells, or T cells were the source of the cDNA or gDNA that made up the material.

The V gene lost 3 bases and the J gene lost 2 bases, with 21 bases spanning the gap. The CDR3 loop spans 17 amino acids. Per germline, CDR1 SGHRS and CDR2 YFSETQ. Authors' methods: Estimation of nucleated cell counts was performed using reference gene primer amplification. Produced via immunoSEQ multiplex PCR; TCRdb's table is partial and in-frame only. Clone size and V and J calls were adopted from that table, with D and trimming inferred from the DNA. The data contain around 56,000 clones, more than 70% of them singletons. Input material: peripheral blood. This rearrangement joins TRBV5-1 to TRBJ2-7, with D tentatively TRBD2 (7 bases). The clonotype originates from a human donor in a cohort sampled during active COVID-19. The CDR3 reads CASSYSLSAGATYEQYF. Written as DNA, the CDR3 is TGCGCCAGCAGCTACTCCCTCTCGGCGGGGGCGACCTACGAGCAGTACTTC.